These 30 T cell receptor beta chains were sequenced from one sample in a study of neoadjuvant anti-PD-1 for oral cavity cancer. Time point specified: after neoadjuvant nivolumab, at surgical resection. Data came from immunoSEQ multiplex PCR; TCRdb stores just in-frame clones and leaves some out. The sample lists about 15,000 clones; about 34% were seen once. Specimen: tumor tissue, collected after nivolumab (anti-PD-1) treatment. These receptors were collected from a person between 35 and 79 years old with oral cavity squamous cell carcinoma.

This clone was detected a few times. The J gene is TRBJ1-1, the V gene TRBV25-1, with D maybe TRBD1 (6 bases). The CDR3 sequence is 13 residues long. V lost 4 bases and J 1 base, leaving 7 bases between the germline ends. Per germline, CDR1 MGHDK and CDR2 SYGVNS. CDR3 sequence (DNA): TGTGCCAGCAGTGGCAGGGGGAACACTGAAGCTTTCTTT. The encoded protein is CASSGRGNTEAFF. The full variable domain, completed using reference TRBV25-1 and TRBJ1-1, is EADIYQTPRYLVIGTGKKITLECSQTMGHDKMYWYQQDPGMELHLIHYSYGVNSTEKGDLSSESTVSRIRTEHFPLTLESARPSHTSQYLCASSGRGNTEAFFGQGTRLTVV.

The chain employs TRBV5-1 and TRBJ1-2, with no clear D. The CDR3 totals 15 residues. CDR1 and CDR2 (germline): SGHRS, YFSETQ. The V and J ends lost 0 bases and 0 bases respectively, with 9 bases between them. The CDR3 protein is CASSLVGGANYGYTF. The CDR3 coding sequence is TGCGCCAGCAGCTTGGTTGGCGGAGCTAACTATGGCTACACCTTC.

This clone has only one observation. The CDR3 sequence is CASSYSREGTEAFF. CDR3 nucleotides: TGTGCCAGCAGTTACTCGAGGGAGGGCACTGAAGCTTTCTTT. The J gene is TRBJ1-1, the V gene TRBV6-5, with D unresolved. The germline gives CDR1 MNHEY, CDR2 SVGAGI. The ends were cut back, 0 bases at V and 4 bases at J, with 9 bases in the middle. The CDR3 is 14 residues long.

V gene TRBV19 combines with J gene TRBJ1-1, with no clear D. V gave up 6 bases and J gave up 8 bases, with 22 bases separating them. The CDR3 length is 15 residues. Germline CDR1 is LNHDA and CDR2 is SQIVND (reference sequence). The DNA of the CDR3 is TGTGCCAGTAGCCTCCTGGATCCCGTCGGGAGGGAAGCTTTCTTT. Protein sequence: CASSLLDPVGREAFF.

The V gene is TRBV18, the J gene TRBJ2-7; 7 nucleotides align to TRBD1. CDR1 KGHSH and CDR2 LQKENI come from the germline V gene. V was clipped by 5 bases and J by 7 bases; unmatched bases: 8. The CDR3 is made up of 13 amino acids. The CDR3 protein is CASSDTGVVEQYF. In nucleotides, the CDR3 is TGTGCCAGCTCAGACACAGGGGTGGTTGAGCAGTACTTC.

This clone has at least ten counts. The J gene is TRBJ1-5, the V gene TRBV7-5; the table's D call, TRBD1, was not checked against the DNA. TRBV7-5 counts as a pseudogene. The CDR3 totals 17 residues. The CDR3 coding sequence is TGTGCCAGAAGCTTAGTAACATGGGACAGGAGGGATCAGCCCCAGCATTTT. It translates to CARSLVTWDRRDQPQHF.

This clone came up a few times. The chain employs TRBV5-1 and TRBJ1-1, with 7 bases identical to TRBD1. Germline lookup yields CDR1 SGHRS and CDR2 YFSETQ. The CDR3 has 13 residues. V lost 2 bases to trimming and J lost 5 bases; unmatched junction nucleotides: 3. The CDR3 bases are TGCGCCAGCAGCTTTCAGGGGGGGACTGAAGCTTTCTTT. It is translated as CASSFQGGTEAFF. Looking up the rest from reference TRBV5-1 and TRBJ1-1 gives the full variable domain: KAGVTQTPRYLIKTRGQQVTLSCSPISGHRSVSWYQQTPGQGLQFLFEYFSETQRNKGNFPGRFSGRQFSNSRSEMNVSTLELGDSALYLCASSFQGGTEAFFGQGTRLTVV.

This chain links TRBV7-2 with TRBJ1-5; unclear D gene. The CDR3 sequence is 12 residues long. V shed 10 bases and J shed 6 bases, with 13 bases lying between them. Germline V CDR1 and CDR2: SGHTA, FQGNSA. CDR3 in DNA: TGTGCCACCCGAGAGGGAGTTCAGCCCCAGCATTTT. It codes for CATREGVQPQHF. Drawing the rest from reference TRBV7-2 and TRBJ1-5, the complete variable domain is GAGVSQSPSNKVTEKGKDVELRCDPISGHTALYWYRQSLGQGLEFLIYFQGNSAPDKSGLPSDRFSAERTGGSVSTLTIQRTQQEDSAVYLCATREGVQPQHFGDGTRLSIL.

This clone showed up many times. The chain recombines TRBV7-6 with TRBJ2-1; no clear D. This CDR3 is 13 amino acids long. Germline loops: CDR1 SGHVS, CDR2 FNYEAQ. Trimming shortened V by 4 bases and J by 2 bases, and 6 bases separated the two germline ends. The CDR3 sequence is CASSSTAYNEQFF. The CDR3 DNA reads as TGTGCCAGCAGCTCAACGGCCTACAATGAGCAGTTCTTC.

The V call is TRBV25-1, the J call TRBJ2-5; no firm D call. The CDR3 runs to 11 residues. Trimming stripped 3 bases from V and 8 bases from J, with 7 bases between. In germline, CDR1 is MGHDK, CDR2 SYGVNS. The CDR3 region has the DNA TGTGCCAGCAGTGACGCCGGAACCCAGTACTTC. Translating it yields CASSDAGTQYF. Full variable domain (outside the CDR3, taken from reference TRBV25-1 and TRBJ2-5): EADIYQTPRYLVIGTGKKITLECSQTMGHDKMYWYQQDPGMELHLIHYSYGVNSTEKGDLSSESTVSRIRTEHFPLTLESARPSHTSQYLCASSDAGTQYFGPGTRLLVL.

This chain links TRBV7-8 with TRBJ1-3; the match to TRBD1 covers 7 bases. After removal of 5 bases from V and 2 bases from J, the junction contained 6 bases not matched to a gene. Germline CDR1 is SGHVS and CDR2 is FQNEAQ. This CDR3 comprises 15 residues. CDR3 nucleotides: TGTGCCAGCAGCGTAAACAGGGGAGCTGGAAACACCATATATTTT. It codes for CASSVNRGAGNTIYF. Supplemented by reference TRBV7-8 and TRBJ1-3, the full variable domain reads GAGVSQSPRYKVAKRGQDVALRCDPISGHVSLFWYQQALGQGPEFLTYFQNEAQLDKSGLPSDRFFAERPEGSVSTLKIQRTQQEDSAVYLCASSVNRGAGNTIYFGEGSWLTVV.

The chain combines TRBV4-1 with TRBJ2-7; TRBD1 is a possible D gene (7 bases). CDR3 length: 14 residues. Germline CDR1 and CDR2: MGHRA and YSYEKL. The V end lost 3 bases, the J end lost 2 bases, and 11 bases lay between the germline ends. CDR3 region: CASSQRDSTYEQYF. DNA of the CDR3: TGCGCCAGCAGCCAGCGGGACAGCACCTACGAGCAGTACTTC.

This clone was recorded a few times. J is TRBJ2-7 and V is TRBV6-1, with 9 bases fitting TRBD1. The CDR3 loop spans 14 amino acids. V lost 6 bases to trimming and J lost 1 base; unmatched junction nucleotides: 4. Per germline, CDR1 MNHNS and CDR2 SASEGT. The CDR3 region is CASSGQGMSYEQYF. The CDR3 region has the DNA TGTGCCAGCAGCGGACAGGGGATGTCCTACGAGCAGTACTTC.

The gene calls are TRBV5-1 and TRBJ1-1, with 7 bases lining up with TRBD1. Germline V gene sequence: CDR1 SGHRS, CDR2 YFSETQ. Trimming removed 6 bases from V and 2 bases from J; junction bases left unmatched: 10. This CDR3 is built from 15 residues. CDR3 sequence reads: CASTEGAGANTEAFF. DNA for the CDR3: TGCGCCAGCACGGAGGGGGCAGGCGCAAACACTGAAGCTTTCTTT.

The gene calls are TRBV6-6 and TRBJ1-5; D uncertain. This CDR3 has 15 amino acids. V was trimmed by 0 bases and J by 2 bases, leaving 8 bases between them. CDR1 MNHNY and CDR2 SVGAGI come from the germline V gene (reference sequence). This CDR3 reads CASSYSETGNQPQHF. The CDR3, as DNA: TGTGCCAGCAGTTACTCGGAAACGGGCAATCAGCCCCAGCATTTT.

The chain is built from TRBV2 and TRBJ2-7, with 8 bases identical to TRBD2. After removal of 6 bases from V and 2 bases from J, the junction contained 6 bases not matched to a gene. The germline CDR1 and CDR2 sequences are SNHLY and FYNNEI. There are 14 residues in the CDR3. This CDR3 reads CASSPREGTYEQYF. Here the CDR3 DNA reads TGTGCCAGCAGCCCACGGGAGGGTACCTACGAGCAGTACTTC.

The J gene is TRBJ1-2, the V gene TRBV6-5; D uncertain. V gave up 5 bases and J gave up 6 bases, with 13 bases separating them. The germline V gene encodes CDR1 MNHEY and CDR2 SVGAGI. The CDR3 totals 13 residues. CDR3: CASSPRGEHGYTF. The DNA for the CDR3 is TGTGCCAGCAGTCCCCGCGGGGAGCATGGCTACACCTTC.

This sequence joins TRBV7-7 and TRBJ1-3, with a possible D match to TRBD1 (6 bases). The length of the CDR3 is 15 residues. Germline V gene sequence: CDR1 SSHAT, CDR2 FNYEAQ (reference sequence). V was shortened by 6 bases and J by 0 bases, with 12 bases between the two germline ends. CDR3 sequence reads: CASSHNRASGNTIYF. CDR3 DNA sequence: TGTGCCAGCAGTCACAACAGGGCCTCTGGAAACACCATATATTTT.

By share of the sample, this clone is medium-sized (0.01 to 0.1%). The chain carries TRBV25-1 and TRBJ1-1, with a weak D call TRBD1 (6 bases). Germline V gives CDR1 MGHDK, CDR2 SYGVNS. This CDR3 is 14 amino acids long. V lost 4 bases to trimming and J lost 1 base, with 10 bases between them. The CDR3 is CASSGRGWNTEAFF. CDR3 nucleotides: TGTGCCAGCAGTGGCAGGGGTTGGAACACTGAAGCTTTCTTT. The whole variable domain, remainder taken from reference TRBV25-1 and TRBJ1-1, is EADIYQTPRYLVIGTGKKITLECSQTMGHDKMYWYQQDPGMELHLIHYSYGVNSTEKGDLSSESTVSRIRTEHFPLTLESARPSHTSQYLCASSGRGWNTEAFFGQGTRLTVV.

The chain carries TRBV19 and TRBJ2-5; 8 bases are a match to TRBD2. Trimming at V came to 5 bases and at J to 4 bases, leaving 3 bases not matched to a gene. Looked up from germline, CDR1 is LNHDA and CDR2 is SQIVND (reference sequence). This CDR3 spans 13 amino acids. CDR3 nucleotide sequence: TGTGCCAGTAGTTGGGCGGGGGGAGAGACCCAGTACTTC. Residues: CASSWAGGETQYF. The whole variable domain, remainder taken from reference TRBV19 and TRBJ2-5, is DGGITQSPKYLFRKEGQNVTLSCEQNLNHDAMYWYRQDPGQGLRLIYYSQIVNDFQKGDIAEGYSVSREKKESFPLTVTSAQKNPTAFYLCASSWAGGETQYFGPGTRLLVL.

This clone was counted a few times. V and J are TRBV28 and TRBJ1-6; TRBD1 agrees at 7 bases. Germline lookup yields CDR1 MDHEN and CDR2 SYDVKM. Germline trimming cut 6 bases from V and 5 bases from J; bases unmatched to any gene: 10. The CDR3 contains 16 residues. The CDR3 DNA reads TGTGCCAGCAGACTCGACAGGGAGGGGGATAATTCACCCCTCCACTTT. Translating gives CASRLDREGDNSPLHF.

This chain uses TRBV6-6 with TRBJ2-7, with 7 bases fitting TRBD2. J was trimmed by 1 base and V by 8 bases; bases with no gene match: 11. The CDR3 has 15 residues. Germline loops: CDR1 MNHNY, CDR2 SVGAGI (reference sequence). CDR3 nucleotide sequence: TGTGCCAGCTCCCCAAGGGAGGGTCTATCCTACGAGCAGTACTTC. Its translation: CASSPREGLSYEQYF.

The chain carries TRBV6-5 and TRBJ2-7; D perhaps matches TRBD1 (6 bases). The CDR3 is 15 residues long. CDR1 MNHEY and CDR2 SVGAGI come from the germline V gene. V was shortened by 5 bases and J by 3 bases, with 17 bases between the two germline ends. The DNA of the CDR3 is TGTGCCAGCAGTAGAAACCGGGACAAGGGCTACGAGCAGTACTTC. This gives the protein CASSRNRDKGYEQYF.

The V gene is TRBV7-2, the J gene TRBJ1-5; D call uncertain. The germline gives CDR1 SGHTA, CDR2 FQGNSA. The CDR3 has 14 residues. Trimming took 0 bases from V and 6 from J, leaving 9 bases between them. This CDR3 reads CASSLAADGQPQHF. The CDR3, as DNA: TGTGCCAGCAGCTTAGCGGCGGATGGTCAGCCCCAGCATTTT.

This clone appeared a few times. The CDR3 bases are TGCAGCGTTGGGACTAGCGGGGGGGCTTATACGCAGTATTTT. This encodes CSVGTSGGAYTQYF. The genes are TRBV29-1 and TRBJ2-3; TRBD2 matches 15 bases. Germline V gene data show CDR1 as SQVTM and CDR2 as ANQGSEA. J gave up 7 bases and V 4 bases, and 3 bases lay outside the gene matches. This CDR3 comprises 14 residues.

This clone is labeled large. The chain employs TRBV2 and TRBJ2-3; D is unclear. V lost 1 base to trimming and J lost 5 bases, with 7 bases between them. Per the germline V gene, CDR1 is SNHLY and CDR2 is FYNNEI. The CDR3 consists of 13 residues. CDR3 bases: TGTGCCAGCAGTGAAGAAGCTGGAGATACGCAGTATTTT. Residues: CASSEEAGDTQYF. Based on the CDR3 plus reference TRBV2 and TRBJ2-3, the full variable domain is EPEVTQTPSHQVTQMGQEVILRCVPISNHLYFYWYRQILGQKVEFLVSFYNNEISEKSEIFDDQFSVERPDGSNFTLKIRSTKLEDSAMYFCASSEEAGDTQYFGPGTRLTVL.

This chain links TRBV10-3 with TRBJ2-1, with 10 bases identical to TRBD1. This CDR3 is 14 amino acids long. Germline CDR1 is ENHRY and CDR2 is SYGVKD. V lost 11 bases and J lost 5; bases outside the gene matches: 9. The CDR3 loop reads CAVKSGTGDNEQFF. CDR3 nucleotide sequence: TGTGCCGTCAAATCCGGGACAGGGGACAATGAGCAGTTCTTC.

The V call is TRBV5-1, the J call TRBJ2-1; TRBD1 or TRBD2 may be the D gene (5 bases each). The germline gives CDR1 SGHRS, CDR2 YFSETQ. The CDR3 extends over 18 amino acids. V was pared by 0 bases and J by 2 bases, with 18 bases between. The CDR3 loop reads CASSLVGRERPTYNEQFF. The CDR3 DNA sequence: TGCGCCAGCAGCTTGGTGGGCAGGGAGAGGCCTACCTACAATGAGCAGTTCTTC.

The CDR3 sequence: CASSDGTTPNYGYTF. CDR3 coding DNA: TGTGCCAGCAGCGATGGGACTACCCCTAACTATGGCTACACCTTC. V gene TRBV7-9 combines with J gene TRBJ1-2; the D gene is possibly TRBD1 (5 bases). The CDR3 is 15 residues long. Germline loops: CDR1 SEHNR, CDR2 FQNEAQ (reference sequence). V was pared by 5 bases and J by 0 bases, with 13 bases between.

The CDR3 sequence: CATSKHVLVSPLHF. CDR3 coding DNA: TGTGCCACCAGCAAACATGTTCTAGTTTCACCCCTCCACTTT. The rearrangement uses TRBV15 and TRBJ1-6, with D uncertain. This CDR3 region has 14 residues. Trimming pared 4 bases from V and 9 bases from J, leaving 13 bases between. The germline CDR1 and CDR2 sequences are LNHNV and YYDKDF (reference sequence).